This entry describes one T cell receptor beta chain. No antigen is known for it. Germline lookup yields CDR1 MNHNY and CDR2 SVGAGI (reference sequence). CDR3 length: 16 residues. The J segment lost 4 bases and the V segment lost 0 bases, leaving 6 bases of the junction unmatched. Noted treatment: some 20 received Ad26.COV2.S at low or high dose, single or two shots; 5 received placebo; per-sample allocation not given. Sample collection was performed on day 63 after the first vaccine or placebo injection. An 18-55-year-old adult in Boston served as donor. Libraries were prepared by immunoSEQ multiplex PCR; TCRdb keeps only in-frame clonotypes and omits some of them. The sample shows roughly 680,000 clones, roughly nine tenths of them seen only once. The data belong to a study of Ad26.COV2.S vaccination and SARS-CoV-2 variants. Study background: The authors gave Ad26.COV2.S intramuscularly, either once or twice 56 days apart.

Regarding the study as a whole: The authors reported substantial breadth in spike-specific CD8+ and CD4+ T cell responses after vaccination. Recipients of either vaccine or placebo displayed similar breadth of non-spike TCRs.

The chain recombines TRBV6-6 with TRBJ1-3; 7 nucleotides align to TRBD1. The TCR sequence derives from a person aged 18-60 years who received the Ad26.COV2.S COVID-19 vaccine or a placebo. The sample in question was peripheral blood, obtained in a trial of Ad26.COV2.S vaccine versus placebo. The CDR3 nucleotides are TGTGCCAGCAGTTACTCGTCGGACAGGATCGGAAACACCATATATTTT. The encoded protein is CASSYSSDRIGNTIYF.